These 26 T cell receptor beta chains share one sample of origin, sequenced in a study of blood T cell repertoires in COVID-19. Produced via immunoSEQ multiplex PCR; TCRdb's table is partial and in-frame only. The sample shows about 160,000 clones, about 86% of them seen only once. The sample taken for sequencing was peripheral blood. These receptors all stem from a woman of 80 years or more with acute or convalescent COVID-19.

This chain links TRBV5-4 with TRBJ2-3, with 9 nucleotides matching TRBD1. Germline CDR1 reads SGHNT; CDR2 reads YYREEE (reference sequence). Germline trimming cut 4 bases from V and 4 bases from J; bases unmatched to any gene: 7. CDR3 length: 15 residues. The CDR3 protein is CASSKPGQGSDTQYF. The CDR3 nucleotides read TGTGCCAGCAGCAAACCGGGACAGGGATCAGATACGCAGTATTTT. Full variable domain (remainder filled in from reference TRBV5-4 and TRBJ2-3): ETGVTQSPTHLIKTRGQQVTLRCSSQSGHNTVSWYQQALGQGPQFIFQYYREEENGRGNFPPRFSGLQFPNYSSELNVNALELDDSALYLCASSKPGQGSDTQYFGPGTRLTVL.

The chain links TRBV28 to TRBJ2-7, with a possible D match to TRBD2 (5 bases). Trimming cost V 6 bases and J 0 bases, with 15 bases left between them. The CDR3 totals 15 residues. Per the germline V gene, CDR1 is MDHEN and CDR2 is SYDVKM. CDR3 residues: CASRGEKRPSYEQYF. The DNA of the CDR3 is TGTGCCAGCAGGGGAGAAAAGCGGCCCTCCTACGAGCAGTACTTC.

This chain links TRBV6-5 with TRBJ2-1, with 11 positions matching TRBD2. Germline assignment: CDR1 MNHEY and CDR2 SVGAGI. The CDR3 sequence is 15 residues long. Trimming took 6 bases from V and 2 from J; bases not matched to a gene: 3. Here the CDR3 reads CASRIAGGAYNEQFF. DNA for the CDR3: TGTGCCAGCAGAATAGCGGGGGGGGCCTACAATGAGCAGTTCTTC.

The J gene is TRBJ2-7, the V gene TRBV2; possibly TRBD1 for D (5 bases). The CDR3 has 14 amino acids. Trimming stripped 7 bases from V and 0 bases from J, with 13 bases between. Looked up from germline, CDR1 is SNHLY and CDR2 is FYNNEI. CDR3 sequence: CASKRTRSSYEQYF. CDR3 nucleotides: TGTGCCAGCAAGAGGACAAGGAGCTCCTACGAGCAGTACTTC.

The chain is built from TRBV6-5 and TRBJ1-5; D is possibly TRBD1 (5 bases). In germline, CDR1 is MNHEY, CDR2 SVGAGI. The V gene lost 5 bases and the J gene lost 2 bases, with 13 bases spanning the gap. The CDR3 has 15 amino acids. The CDR3 nucleotides are TGTGCCAGCAGTCCGACCCGGGGGGGCAATCAGCCCCAGCATTTT. Its translation: CASSPTRGGNQPQHF.

The CDR3 loop reads CASSRSVANYGYTF. As DNA, the CDR3 is TGTGCCAGCAGCAGGTCGGTGGCCAACTATGGCTACACCTTC. The chain recombines TRBV6-5 with TRBJ1-2; no definite D call. Trimming cost V 6 bases and J 2 bases, with 13 bases left between them. The CDR3 spans 14 residues. Germline V CDR1 and CDR2: MNHEY, SVGAGI.

CDR3 nucleotide sequence: TGTGCCAGCAGCTCCAGACAAGGGGGCGCTTCACCCCTCCACTTT. As protein: CASSSRQGGASPLHF. This chain connects TRBV7-8 to TRBJ1-6; 7 bases match TRBD1. There are 15 residues in the CDR3. Losses at the gene ends were 4 bases for V and 9 bases for J; bases not matched to a gene: 9. Germline CDR1 reads SGHVS; CDR2 reads FQNEAQ.

The chain is built from TRBV5-1 and TRBJ1-2; D is perhaps TRBD1 (6 bases). The CDR3 runs 14 residues. The germline CDR1 and CDR2 sequences are SGHRS and YFSETQ. Trimming cost V 4 bases and J 1 base, with 11 bases left between them. CDR3 sequence reads: CASSLQDSNYGYTF. CDR3 DNA sequence: TGCGCCAGCAGCCTGCAGGACAGTAACTATGGCTACACCTTC.

This clone occurred once. This chain connects TRBV5-1 to TRBJ1-1, with 8 bases aligning to TRBD1. V shed 4 bases, J shed 1 base, and the junction held 6 bases outside the gene matches. This CDR3 contains 15 residues. The V gene's germline CDR1 is SGHRS and CDR2 YFSETQ. DNA for the CDR3: TGCGCCAGCAGCCACAGGACAGGGAAGAACACTGAAGCTTTCTTT. It is translated as CASSHRTGKNTEAFF.

V is TRBV13 and J is TRBJ1-4; D not certain. CDR3 size: 13 residues. Germline V gene lookup returns CDR1 PRHDT and CDR2 FYEKMQ (reference sequence). Trimming left V 1 base short and J 8 bases short, with 8 bases between. In DNA, the CDR3 is TGTGCCAGCAGCTTAGCGAGGCAAGAAAAACTGTTTTTT. This codes for CASSLARQEKLFF.

V is TRBV30 and J is TRBJ2-3; TRBD1 is a possible D gene (5 bases). From germline, CDR1 is GTSNPN and CDR2 SVGIG (reference sequence). The CDR3 has 13 residues. The V and J ends lost 3 bases and 9 bases respectively, with 16 bases between them. For the CDR3, the DNA is TGTGCCTGGAGATCTCAGGGCCCCAGAACGCAGTATTTT. As protein: CAWRSQGPRTQYF.

This clone occurred once. CDR3 protein: CASTTSNEQFF. The CDR3 coding sequence is TGCGCCAGCACTACCTCCAATGAGCAGTTCTTC. The rearrangement uses TRBV5-1 and TRBJ2-1, with no clear D. The CDR3 runs to 11 residues. CDR1 SGHRS and CDR2 YFSETQ come from the germline V gene. V lost 6 bases to trimming and J lost 6 bases, with 7 bases between them.

The chain combines TRBV11-3 with TRBJ2-5; D ambiguous. Germline assignment: CDR1 SGHNT and CDR2 YENEEA. V was clipped by 1 base and J by 5 bases, with 17 bases between them. The CDR3 has 16 residues. The CDR3 region is CASSLGVAILPETQYF. As DNA, the CDR3 is TGTGCCAGCAGCTTAGGCGTCGCGATCCTCCCGGAGACCCAGTACTTC.

This clone has just one count. This rearrangement joins TRBV5-4 to TRBJ1-2; D is undetermined. The V gene's germline CDR1 is SGHNT and CDR2 YYREEE (reference sequence). This CDR3 has 13 residues. Trimming removed 1 base at V and 6 bases at J, with 10 bases between. In DNA form, the CDR3 reads TGTGCCAGCAGCTTGCGGCGGGGTGATGGCTACACCTTC. Translating it yields CASSLRRGDGYTF.

This sequence joins TRBV28 and TRBJ2-6, with TRBD1 matching 9 bases. The CDR3 is 18 amino acids. In germline, CDR1 is MDHEN, CDR2 SYDVKM. V lost 4 bases, J lost 3 bases, and 10 bases stayed unmatched. CDR3 sequence (DNA): TGTGCCAGCAGTTCTCCACAGGGGGCGTTCATTGGGGCCAACGTCCTGACTTTC. It encodes CASSSPQGAFIGANVLTF.

The rearrangement links TRBV6-4 to TRBJ1-1; D is possibly TRBD1 (6 bases). This CDR3 region has 14 residues. CDR1 and CDR2 (germline): MRHNA, SNTAGT. Trimming took off 0 bases at V and 4 bases at J, with 9 bases between the two ends. The CDR3 loop is CASSDSNRATEAFF. In nucleotides, the CDR3 is TGTGCCAGCAGTGACTCGAACAGGGCCACTGAAGCTTTCTTT.

The chain couples TRBV5-6 to TRBJ1-1; the match to TRBD1 covers 8 bases. J lost 3 bases, V lost 4 bases, and 5 bases had no gene match. This CDR3 spans 14 amino acids. CDR1 SGHDT and CDR2 YYEEEE come from the germline V gene. The CDR3 bases are TGTGCCAGCAGCAAAATGACAGGGGACACTGAAGCTTTCTTT. Protein product: CASSKMTGDTEAFF.

V gene TRBV19 combines with J gene TRBJ2-7; tentatively, D is TRBD1 (5 bases). Trimming removed 1 base at V and 2 bases at J, with 9 bases between. The CDR3 has 14 amino acids. The germline CDR1 and CDR2 sequences are LNHDA and SQIVND (reference sequence). This CDR3 is CASSIVAGPYEQYF. The CDR3 region has the DNA TGTGCCAGTAGTATAGTCGCAGGGCCCTACGAGCAGTACTTC.

The chain recombines TRBV30 with TRBJ2-7; the match to TRBD1 covers 8 bases. Germline V gives CDR1 GTSNPN, CDR2 SVGIG (reference sequence). Trimming cost V 5 bases and J 6 bases; bases outside gene matches: 9. This CDR3 is 13 amino acids long. The CDR3 spells CAWGEQGAGEQYF. In DNA form, the CDR3 reads TGTGCCTGGGGGGAGCAGGGGGCGGGCGAGCAGTACTTC.

This clone turned up a few times. DNA of the CDR3: TGTGCCAGCAGTTTATATGTTATAGCGGGGGGGCCTTTGAATGAGCAGTTCTTC. Its protein is CASSLYVIAGGPLNEQFF. This chain connects TRBV27 to TRBJ2-1; 11 nucleotides align to TRBD2. The CDR3 extends over 18 amino acids. The germline gives CDR1 MNHEY, CDR2 SMNVEV (reference sequence). V lost 1 base and J lost 7; bases outside the gene matches: 12.

V and J are TRBV19 and TRBJ2-7; 12 bases agree with TRBD2. J lost 1 base, V lost 4 bases, and 2 bases had no gene match. The germline CDR1 and CDR2 sequences are LNHDA and SQIVND (reference sequence). The CDR3 has 15 residues. The CDR3 sequence: CASSNLAGGSYEQYF. The DNA of the CDR3 is TGTGCCAGTAGTAACCTAGCGGGAGGGTCCTACGAGCAGTACTTC. Looking up the rest from reference TRBV19 and TRBJ2-7 gives the full variable domain: DGGITQSPKYLFRKEGQNVTLSCEQNLNHDAMYWYRQDPGQGLRLIYYSQIVNDFQKGDIAEGYSVSREKKESFPLTVTSAQKNPTAFYLCASSNLAGGSYEQYFGPGTRLTVT.

The rearrangement uses TRBV3-1 (or the pseudogene TRBV3-2) and TRBJ1-1; no reliable D call. Germline V gives CDR1 LGHDT, CDR2 YNNKEL (reference sequence). The CDR3 is 13 amino acids. The V end was cut by 4 bases, the J end by 11 bases, with 17 bases between. This CDR3 reads CASSPSPAGSAFF. The CDR3, as DNA: TGTGCCAGCAGCCCCTCTCCGGCGGGATCGGCTTTCTTT.

This clone was recorded once. The gene calls are TRBV4-2 and TRBJ2-1; 9 positions agree with TRBD2. The germline V gene has CDR1 LGHNA and CDR2 YNFKEQ. The CDR3 length is 16 residues. V lost 0 bases and J lost 10; bases outside the gene matches: 10. The DNA of the CDR3 is TGTGCCAGCAGCCAAGAGTTTGGGGTAGCGGGAGTAGAGCAGTTCTTC. Its protein is CASSQEFGVAGVEQFF.

V and J are TRBV7-2 and TRBJ1-6, with D perhaps TRBD1 (6 bases). The CDR3 spans 14 residues. CDR1 is SGHTA and CDR2 is FQGNSA in the germline V gene. V was trimmed by 5 bases and J by 4 bases, leaving 9 bases between them. In nucleotides, the CDR3 is TGTGCCAGCAGCCAAGGACAGTATAATTCACCCCTCCACTTT. This translates into CASSQGQYNSPLHF.

This chain connects TRBV12-3 or TRBV12-4 to TRBJ1-5; D is ambiguous. This CDR3 region has 12 residues. V dropped 7 bases and J dropped 6 bases, with 10 bases sitting between them. For the CDR3, the DNA is TGTGCCAGCACCGAAGCGGGTCAGCCCCAGCATTTT. Amino acid sequence: CASTEAGQPQHF.

The CDR3 DNA sequence: TGTGCCAGCAGCTGGGCAAGGACAGGGTCTGAGCAGTACTTC. Its protein is CASSWARTGSEQYF. The genes are TRBV6-5 and TRBJ2-7; the match to TRBD1 covers 8 bases. This CDR3 is built from 14 residues. V shed 6 bases, J shed 7 bases, and the junction held 11 bases outside the gene matches. Germline CDR1 MNHEY, CDR2 SVGAGI.